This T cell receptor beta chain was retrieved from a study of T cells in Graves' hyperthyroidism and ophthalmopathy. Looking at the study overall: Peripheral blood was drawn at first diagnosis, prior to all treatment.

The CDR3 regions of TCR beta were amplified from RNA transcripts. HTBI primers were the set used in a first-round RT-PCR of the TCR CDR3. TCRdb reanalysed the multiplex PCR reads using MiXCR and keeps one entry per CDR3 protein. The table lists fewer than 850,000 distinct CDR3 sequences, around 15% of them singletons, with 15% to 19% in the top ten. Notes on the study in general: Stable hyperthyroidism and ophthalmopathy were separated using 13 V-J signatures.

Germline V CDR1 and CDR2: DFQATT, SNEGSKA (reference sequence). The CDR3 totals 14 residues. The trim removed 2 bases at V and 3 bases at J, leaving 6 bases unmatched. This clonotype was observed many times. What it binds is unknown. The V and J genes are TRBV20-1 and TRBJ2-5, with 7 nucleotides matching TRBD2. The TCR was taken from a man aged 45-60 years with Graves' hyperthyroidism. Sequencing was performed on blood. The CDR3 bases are TGCAGTGCTAGATCACTAGCGAGCAAAGAGACCCAGTACTTC. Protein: CSARSLASKETQYF.